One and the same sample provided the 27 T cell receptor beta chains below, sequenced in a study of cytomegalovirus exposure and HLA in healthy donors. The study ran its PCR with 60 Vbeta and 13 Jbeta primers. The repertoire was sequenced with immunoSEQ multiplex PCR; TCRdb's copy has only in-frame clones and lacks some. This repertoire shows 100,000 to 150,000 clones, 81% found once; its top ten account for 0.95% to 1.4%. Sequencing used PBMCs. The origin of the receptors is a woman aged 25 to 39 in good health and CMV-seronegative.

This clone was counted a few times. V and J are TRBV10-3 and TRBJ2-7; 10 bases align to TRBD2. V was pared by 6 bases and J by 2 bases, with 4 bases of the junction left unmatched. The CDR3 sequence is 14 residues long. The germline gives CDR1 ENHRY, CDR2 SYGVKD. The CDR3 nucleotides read TGTGCCATCAGCGGGACTAGCGAACCCTACGAGCAGTACTTC. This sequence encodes CAISGTSEPYEQYF.

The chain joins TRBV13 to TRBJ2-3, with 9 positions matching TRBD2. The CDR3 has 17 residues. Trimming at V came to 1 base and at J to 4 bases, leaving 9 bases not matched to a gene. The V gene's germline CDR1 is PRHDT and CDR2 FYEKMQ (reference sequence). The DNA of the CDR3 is TGTGCCAGCAGCTTAGAAGGTAGCGGGAGCACAGCAGATACGCAGTATTTT. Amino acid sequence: CASSLEGSGSTADTQYF.

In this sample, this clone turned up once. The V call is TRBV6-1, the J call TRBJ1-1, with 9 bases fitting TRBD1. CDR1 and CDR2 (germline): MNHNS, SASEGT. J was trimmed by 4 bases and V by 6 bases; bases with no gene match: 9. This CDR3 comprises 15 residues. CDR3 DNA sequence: TGTGCCAGCAGAGAGGACAGGGGATGGGGCACTGAAGCTTTCTTT. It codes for CASREDRGWGTEAFF.

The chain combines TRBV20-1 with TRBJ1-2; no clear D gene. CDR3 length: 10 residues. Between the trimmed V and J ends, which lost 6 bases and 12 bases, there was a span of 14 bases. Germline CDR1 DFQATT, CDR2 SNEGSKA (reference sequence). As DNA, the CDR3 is TGCAGTGCCCGGGATTATTTTCACACCTTC. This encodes CSARDYFHTF.

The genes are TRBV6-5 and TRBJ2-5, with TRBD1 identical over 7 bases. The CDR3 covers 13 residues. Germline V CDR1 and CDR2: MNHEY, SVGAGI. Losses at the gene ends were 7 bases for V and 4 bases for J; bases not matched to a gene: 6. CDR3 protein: CASNLHRGETQYF. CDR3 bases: TGTGCCAGCAACCTACACAGGGGAGAGACCCAGTACTTC.

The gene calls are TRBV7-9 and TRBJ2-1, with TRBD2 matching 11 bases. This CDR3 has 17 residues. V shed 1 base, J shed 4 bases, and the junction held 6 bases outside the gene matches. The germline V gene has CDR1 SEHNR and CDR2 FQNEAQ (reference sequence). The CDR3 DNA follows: TGTGCCAGCAGCTTAGTGTCCGGGACTAGCGGATACAATGAGCAGTTCTTC. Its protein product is CASSLVSGTSGYNEQFF. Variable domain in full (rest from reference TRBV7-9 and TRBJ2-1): DTGVSQNPRHKITKRGQNVTFRCDPISEHNRLYWYRQTLGQGPEFLTYFQNEAQLEKSRLLSDRFSAERPKGSFSTLEIQRTEQGDSAMYLCASSLVSGTSGYNEQFFGPGTRLTVL.

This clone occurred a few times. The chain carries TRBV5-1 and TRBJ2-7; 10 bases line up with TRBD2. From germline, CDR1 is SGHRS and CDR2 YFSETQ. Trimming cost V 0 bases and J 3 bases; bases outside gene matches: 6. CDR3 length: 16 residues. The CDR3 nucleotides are TGCGCCAGCAGCTTGGAACCTAGCGGGAGTTTCTACGAGCAGTACTTC. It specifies CASSLEPSGSFYEQYF.

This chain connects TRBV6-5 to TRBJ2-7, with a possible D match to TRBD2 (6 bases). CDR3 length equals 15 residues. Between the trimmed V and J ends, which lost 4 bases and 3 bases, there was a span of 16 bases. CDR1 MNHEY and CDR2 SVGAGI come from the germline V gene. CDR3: CASSSHQRVDYEQYF. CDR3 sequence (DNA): TGTGCCAGCAGTTCACACCAGCGGGTGGACTACGAGCAGTACTTC.

The CDR3 DNA sequence: TGTGCCAGCAGCATCTCCGGGACTAGAGGCTACGAGCAGTACTTC. Encoded protein: CASSISGTRGYEQYF. The J gene is TRBJ2-7, the V gene TRBV11-2; TRBD2 matches 8 bases. Germline V CDR1 and CDR2: SGHAT, FQNNGV. This CDR3 contains 15 residues. With 5 bases clipped from V and 3 bases from J, the junction kept 9 bases outside the gene matches.

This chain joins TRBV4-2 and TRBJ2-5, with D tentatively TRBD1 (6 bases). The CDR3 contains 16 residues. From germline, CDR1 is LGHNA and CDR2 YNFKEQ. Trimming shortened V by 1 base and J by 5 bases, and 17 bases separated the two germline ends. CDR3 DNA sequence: TGTGCCAGCAGCCAAGGGACTGGGGGCGATTTGGAGACCCAGTACTTC. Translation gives CASSQGTGGDLETQYF.

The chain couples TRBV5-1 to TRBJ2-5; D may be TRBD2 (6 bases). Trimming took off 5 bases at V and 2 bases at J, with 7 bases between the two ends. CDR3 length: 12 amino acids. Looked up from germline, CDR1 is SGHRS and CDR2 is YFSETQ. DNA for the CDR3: TGCGCCAGCAGTGGGGGGCAAGAGACCCAGTACTTC. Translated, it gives CASSGGQETQYF.

In DNA form, the CDR3 reads TGTGCCAGCAGCTTAGGCGGGACAGGAGACTATGGCTACACCTTC. Amino acids: CASSLGGTGDYGYTF. This chain connects TRBV7-2 to TRBJ1-2; TRBD1 agrees at 8 bases. CDR1 and CDR2 (germline): SGHTA, FQGNSA. The junction had 4 bases not matched to a gene; V was cut back by 1 base and J by 3 bases. The CDR3 totals 15 residues. The variable domain in full, completed from reference TRBV7-2 and TRBJ1-2, reads GAGVSQSPSNKVTEKGKDVELRCDPISGHTALYWYRQSLGQGLEFLIYFQGNSAPDKSGLPSDRFSAERTGGSVSTLTIQRTQQEDSAVYLCASSLGGTGDYGYTFGSGTRLTVV.

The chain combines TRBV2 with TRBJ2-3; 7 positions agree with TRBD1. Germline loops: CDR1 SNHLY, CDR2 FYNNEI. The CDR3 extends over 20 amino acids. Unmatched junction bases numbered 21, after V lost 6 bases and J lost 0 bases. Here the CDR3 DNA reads TGTGCCAGCAGAAAAGTTTTGATCCGGGACAGCCTTTCTAGCACAGATACGCAGTATTTT. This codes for CASRKVLIRDSLSSTDTQYF.

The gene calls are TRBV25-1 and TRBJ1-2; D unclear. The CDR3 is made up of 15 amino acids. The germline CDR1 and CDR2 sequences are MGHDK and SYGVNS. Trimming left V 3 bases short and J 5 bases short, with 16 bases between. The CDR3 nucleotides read TGTGCCAGCAGTGACCCCGACGCCGGAGCTTATGGCTACACCTTC. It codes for CASSDPDAGAYGYTF.

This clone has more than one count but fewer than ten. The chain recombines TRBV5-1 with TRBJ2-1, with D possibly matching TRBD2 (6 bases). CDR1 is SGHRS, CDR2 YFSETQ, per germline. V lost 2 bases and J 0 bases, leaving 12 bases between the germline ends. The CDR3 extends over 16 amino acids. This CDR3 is CASSFKGLRSYNEQFF. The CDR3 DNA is TGCGCCAGCAGCTTCAAGGGACTGCGCTCCTACAATGAGCAGTTCTTC.

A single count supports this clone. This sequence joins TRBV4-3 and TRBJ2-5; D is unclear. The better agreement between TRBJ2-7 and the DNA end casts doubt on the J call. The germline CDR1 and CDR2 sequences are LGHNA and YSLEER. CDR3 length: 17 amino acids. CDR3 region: CASSHELSDVITYEQYF. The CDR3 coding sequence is TGCGCCAGCAGCCATGAGTTAAGCGACGTGATAACCTACGAGCAGTACTTC.

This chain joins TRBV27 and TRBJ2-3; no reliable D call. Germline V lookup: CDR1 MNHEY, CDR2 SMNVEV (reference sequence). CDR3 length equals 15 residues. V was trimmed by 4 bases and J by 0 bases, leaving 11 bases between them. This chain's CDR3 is CASSSLPLSTDTQYF. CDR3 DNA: TGTGCCAGCAGTTCCCTTCCACTTAGCACAGATACGCAGTATTTT.

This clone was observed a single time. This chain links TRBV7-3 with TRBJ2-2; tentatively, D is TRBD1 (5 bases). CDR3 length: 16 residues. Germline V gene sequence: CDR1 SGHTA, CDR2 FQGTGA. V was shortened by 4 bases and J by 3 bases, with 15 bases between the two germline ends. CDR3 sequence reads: CASSSGPRGDTGELFF. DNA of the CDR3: TGTGCCAGCAGCTCAGGGCCCCGTGGGGACACCGGGGAGCTGTTTTTT.

CDR3 residues: CASSLTKGVPGNTIYF. The DNA of the CDR3 is TGTGCCAGCAGCTTGACGAAGGGGGTCCCTGGAAACACCATATATTTT. The chain couples TRBV7-9 to TRBJ1-3; D is perhaps TRBD1 (6 bases). Trimming took 3 bases from V and 2 from J, leaving 14 bases between them. The CDR3 loop spans 16 amino acids. Looked up from germline, CDR1 is SEHNR and CDR2 is FQNEAQ (reference sequence).

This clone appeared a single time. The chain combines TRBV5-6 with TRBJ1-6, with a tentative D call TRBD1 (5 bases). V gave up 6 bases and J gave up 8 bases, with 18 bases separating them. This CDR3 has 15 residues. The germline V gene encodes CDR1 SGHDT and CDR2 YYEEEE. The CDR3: CASTRYDKGYSPLHF. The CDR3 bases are TGTGCCAGCACCCGGTATGACAAGGGGTATTCACCCCTCCACTTT.

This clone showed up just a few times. Here the CDR3 reads CAWSIKTSGSQETQYF. In nucleotides, the CDR3 is TGTGCCTGGAGTATAAAGACTAGCGGGTCACAAGAGACCCAGTACTTC. The rearrangement uses TRBV30 and TRBJ2-5; TRBD2 aligns across 10 bases. The CDR3 sequence is 16 residues long. Trimming at V came to 2 bases and at J to 2 bases, leaving 8 bases not matched to a gene. CDR1 and CDR2 (germline): GTSNPN, SVGIG (reference sequence).

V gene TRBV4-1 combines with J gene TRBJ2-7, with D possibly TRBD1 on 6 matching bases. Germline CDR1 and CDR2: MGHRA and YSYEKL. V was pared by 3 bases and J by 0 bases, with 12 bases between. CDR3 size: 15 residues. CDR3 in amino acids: CASSQKDSNSYEQYF. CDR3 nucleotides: TGCGCCAGCAGCCAGAAGGACAGCAACTCCTACGAGCAGTACTTC.

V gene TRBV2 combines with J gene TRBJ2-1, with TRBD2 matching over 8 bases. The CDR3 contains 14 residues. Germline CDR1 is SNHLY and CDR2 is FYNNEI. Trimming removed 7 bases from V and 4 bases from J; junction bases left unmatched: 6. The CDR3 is CASKSGLVYNEQFF. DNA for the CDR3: TGTGCCAGCAAATCGGGACTAGTTTACAATGAGCAGTTCTTC.

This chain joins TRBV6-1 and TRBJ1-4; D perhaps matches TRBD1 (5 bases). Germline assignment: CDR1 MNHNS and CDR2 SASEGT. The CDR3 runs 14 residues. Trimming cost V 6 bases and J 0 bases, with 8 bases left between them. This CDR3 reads CASRTDSTNEKLFF. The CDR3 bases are TGTGCCAGCAGGACAGATTCAACTAATGAAAAACTGTTTTTT.

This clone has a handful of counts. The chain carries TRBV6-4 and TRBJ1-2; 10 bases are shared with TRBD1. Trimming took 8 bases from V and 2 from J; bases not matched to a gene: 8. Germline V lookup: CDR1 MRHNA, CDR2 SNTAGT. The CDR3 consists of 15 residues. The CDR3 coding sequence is TGTGCCAGCTCCCCAACGGGACAGGGGAACTATGGCTACACCTTC. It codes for CASSPTGQGNYGYTF.

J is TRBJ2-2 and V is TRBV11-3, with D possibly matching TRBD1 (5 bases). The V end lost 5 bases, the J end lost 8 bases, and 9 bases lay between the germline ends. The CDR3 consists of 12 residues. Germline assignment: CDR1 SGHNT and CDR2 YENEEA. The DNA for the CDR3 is TGTGCCAGCAGCCAGGGTGGGGGGGAGCTGTTTTTT. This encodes CASSQGGGELFF.

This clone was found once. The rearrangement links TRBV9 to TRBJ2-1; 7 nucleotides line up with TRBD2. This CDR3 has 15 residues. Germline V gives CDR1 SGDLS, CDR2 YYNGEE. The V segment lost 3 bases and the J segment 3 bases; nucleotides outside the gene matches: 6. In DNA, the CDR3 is TGTGCCAGCAGCGCGGAGGAGCGGGGCTACAATGAGCAGTTCTTC. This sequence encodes CASSAEERGYNEQFF.